This is a list of T cell receptor beta chains from one sample in a study of T cells expressing NK-cell markers. Following a re-call of the 5' RACE reads, TCRdb has one entry per CDR3 protein and lacks DNA. In total, the table holds hundreds of thousands of distinct CDR3 sequences. Sample: blood T cells: a sorted CD56 or NKG2C T cell subset, CD4+ or CD8+ T cells, or bulk PBMC T cells (not recorded which). These receptors came from a woman between 18 and 75 years old in good health. Both conserved end residues are part of each CDR3.

cdr3_aa	j_call	v_call	cdr3_length
CASSEAPGQGRGEKLFF	TRBJ1-4	TRBV2	17
CASSLRWGGMNTEAFF	TRBJ1-1	TRBV4-3	16
CSAAVGGSYNEQFF	TRBJ2-1	TRBV20-1	14
CASSLSGLVNDEQFF	TRBJ2-1	TRBV7-3	15
CATSVLSTDTQYF	TRBJ2-3	TRBV9	13
CASSPRGGTLQNEQYF	TRBJ2-7	TRBV7-3	16
CASSYSGPTDTQYF	TRBJ2-3	TRBV7-2	14
CASSLSLGGNTEAFF	TRBJ1-1	TRBV7-8	15
CSASGRRSSGNTIYF	TRBJ1-3	TRBV20-1	15
CASTPQGGNTGELFF	TRBJ2-2	TRBV7-2	15